This T cell receptor (beta chain) appears in the sequencing data of a study of OX40 agonist ivuxolimab in advanced cancers. Turning to the study itself: Participants could have had prior anti-PD-1, anti-PD-L1 or anti-CTLA-4 therapy, and less than 45% had some.

Deletions cut 0 bases from V and 7 bases from J, with 16 bases between. Germline V gene sequence: CDR1 SGHRS, CDR2 YFSETQ. This CDR3 has 15 residues. Profiled with immunoSEQ multiplex PCR; TCRdb holds only in-frame clones, not every one. The data hold tens of thousands of clones, with approximately 85% observed a single time. Study-level points and caveats: Normalized T-cell clonal expansion was also low in a subset of nonresponders. Clonal expansion was seen in CD4+ and CD8+ blood T cells by week 6 at 0.1 to 3.0 mg/kg.

As regards this clone: The antigen is not known.

The source is an adult with an advanced solid tumor such as melanoma, head and neck, liver or kidney cancer. This chain connects TRBV5-1 to TRBJ1-2; D is perhaps TRBD1 (6 bases). The sequenced sample was CD4+ or CD8+ T cells sorted from blood, obtained in a trial of the OX40 agonist ivuxolimab. CDR3 loop: CASSLVDRPAGGYTF. The CDR3 nucleotides read TGCGCCAGCAGCTTGGTTGACAGGCCCGCGGGTGGCTACACCTTC. The whole variable domain, remainder taken from reference TRBV5-1 and TRBJ1-2, is KAGVTQTPRYLIKTRGQQVTLSCSPISGHRSVSWYQQTPGQGLQFLFEYFSETQRNKGNFPGRFSGRQFSNSRSEMNVSTLELGDSALYLCASSLVDRPAGGYTFGSGTRLTVV.